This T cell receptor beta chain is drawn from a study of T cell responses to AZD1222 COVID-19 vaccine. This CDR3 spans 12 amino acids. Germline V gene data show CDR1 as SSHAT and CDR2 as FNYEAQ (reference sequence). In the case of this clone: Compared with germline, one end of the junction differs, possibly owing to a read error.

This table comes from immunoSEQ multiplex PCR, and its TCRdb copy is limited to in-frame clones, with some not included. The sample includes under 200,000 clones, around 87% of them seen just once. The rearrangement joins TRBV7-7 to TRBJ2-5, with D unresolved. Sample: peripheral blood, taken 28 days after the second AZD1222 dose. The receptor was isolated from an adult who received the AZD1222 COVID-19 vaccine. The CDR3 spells CASSSPMGTQYF. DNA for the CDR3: TGTGCTAGCAGCTCCCCTATGGGGACCCAGTACTTC.